A single TCR beta chain is shown here with its context. These data belong to a study of PD-1 blockade in classical Hodgkin lymphoma. Each patient relapsed following autologous stem cell transplantation, and prior brentuximab vedotin exposure differed. Sequencing used immunoSEQ multiplex PCR; TCRdb keeps in-frame clones, though not all of them. The table has roughly 13,000 clones, 85% to 90% seen once. V gave up 2 bases and J gave up 6 bases; unmatched junction bases: 4. Looked up from germline, CDR1 is SGDLS and CDR2 is YYNGEE. The CDR3 extends over 14 amino acids. The chain combines TRBV9 with TRBJ1-5; TRBD1 matches at 8 bases. Material: peripheral blood mononuclear cells (PBMCs), obtained at baseline. This TCR was recovered from a human donor with classical Hodgkin lymphoma. The CDR3 DNA follows: TGTGCCAGCAGCGTGACAGGGGAGGTTCAGCCCCAGCATTTT. This gives the protein CASSVTGEVQPQHF.